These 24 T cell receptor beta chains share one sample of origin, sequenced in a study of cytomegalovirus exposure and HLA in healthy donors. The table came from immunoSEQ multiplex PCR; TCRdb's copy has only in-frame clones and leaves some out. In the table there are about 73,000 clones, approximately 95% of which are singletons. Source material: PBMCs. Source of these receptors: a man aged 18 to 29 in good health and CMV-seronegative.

This CDR3 is CASSLRGVNEQFF. The CDR3 DNA follows: TGTGCCAGCAGCTTACGGGGGGTCAATGAGCAGTTCTTC. V is TRBV7-2 and J is TRBJ2-1; TRBD2 agrees at 7 bases. V dropped 2 bases and J dropped 6; count of bases not matched to a gene: 1. Germline CDR1 and CDR2: SGHTA and FQGNSA. The CDR3 sequence is 13 residues long.

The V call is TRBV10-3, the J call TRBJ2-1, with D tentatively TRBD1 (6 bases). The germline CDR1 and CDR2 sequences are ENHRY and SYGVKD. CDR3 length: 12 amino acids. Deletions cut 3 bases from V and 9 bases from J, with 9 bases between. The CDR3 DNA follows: TGTGCCATCAGTGATGGGGGCGGTGAGCAGTTCTTC. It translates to CAISDGGGEQFF.

The CDR3 coding sequence is TGCAGTGCGCGGGACAGTGAAGCTTTCTTT. Protein sequence: CSARDSEAFF. This rearrangement joins TRBV20-1 to TRBJ1-1; 7 bases fit TRBD1. Trimming removed 6 bases from V and 7 bases from J; junction bases left unmatched: 2. The CDR3 is made up of 10 amino acids. CDR1 is DFQATT and CDR2 is SNEGSKA in the germline V gene (reference sequence).

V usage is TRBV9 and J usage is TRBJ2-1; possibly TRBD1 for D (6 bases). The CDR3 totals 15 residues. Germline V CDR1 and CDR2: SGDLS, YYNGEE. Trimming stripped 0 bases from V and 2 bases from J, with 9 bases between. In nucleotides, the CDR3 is TGTGCCAGCAGCGTAGGGGACATTACCTACAATGAGCAGTTCTTC. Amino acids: CASSVGDITYNEQFF.

The CDR3 here is CASSPAGGQIAYEQYF. DNA of the CDR3: TGCGCCAGCAGCCCAGCTGGAGGACAGATTGCCTACGAGCAGTACTTC. This chain joins TRBV4-3 and TRBJ2-7; maybe TRBD1 (6 bases). V was pared by 4 bases and J by 2 bases, with 18 bases between. CDR1 is LGHNA and CDR2 is YSLEER in the germline V gene. This CDR3 is 16 amino acids long.

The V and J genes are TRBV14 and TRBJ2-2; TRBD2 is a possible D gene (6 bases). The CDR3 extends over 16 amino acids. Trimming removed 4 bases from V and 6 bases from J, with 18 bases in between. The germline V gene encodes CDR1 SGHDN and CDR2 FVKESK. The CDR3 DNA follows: TGTGCCAGCAGCCTTTCAGGAGGGGTCGGGGCCGGGGAGCTGTTTTTT. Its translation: CASSLSGGVGAGELFF.

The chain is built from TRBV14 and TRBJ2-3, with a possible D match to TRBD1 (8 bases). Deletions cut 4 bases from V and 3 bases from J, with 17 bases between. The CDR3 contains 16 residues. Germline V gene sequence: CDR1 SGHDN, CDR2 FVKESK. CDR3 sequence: CASSLYRGGITDTQYF. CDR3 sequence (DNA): TGTGCCAGCAGCCTATACAGGGGGGGAATAACAGATACGCAGTATTTT.

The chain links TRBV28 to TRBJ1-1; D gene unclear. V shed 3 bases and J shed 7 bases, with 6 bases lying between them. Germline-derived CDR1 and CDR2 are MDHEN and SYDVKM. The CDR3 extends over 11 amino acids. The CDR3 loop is CASSLADEAFF. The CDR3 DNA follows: TGTGCCAGCAGTTTGGCAGATGAAGCTTTCTTT.

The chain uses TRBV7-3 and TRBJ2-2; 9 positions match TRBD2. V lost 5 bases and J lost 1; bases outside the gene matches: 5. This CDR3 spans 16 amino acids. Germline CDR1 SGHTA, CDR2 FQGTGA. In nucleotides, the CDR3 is TGTGCCAGCAGCCTTAGCGGGGGCCAGAACACCGGGGAGCTGTTTTTT. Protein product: CASSLSGGQNTGELFF.

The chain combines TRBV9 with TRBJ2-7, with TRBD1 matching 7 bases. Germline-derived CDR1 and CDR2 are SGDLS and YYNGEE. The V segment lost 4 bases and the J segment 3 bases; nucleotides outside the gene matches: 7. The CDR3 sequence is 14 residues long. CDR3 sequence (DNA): TGTGCCAGCAGCTCCGGGACAGTAGTCTACGAGCAGTACTTC. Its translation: CASSSGTVVYEQYF.

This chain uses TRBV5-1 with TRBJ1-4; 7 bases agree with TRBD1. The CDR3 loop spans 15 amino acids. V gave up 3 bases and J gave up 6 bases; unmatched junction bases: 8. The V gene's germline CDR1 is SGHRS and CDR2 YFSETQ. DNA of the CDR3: TGCGCCAGCAGCTCGCAACAGGGGACTGATGAAAAACTGTTTTTT. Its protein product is CASSSQQGTDEKLFF. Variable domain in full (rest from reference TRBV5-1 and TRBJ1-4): KAGVTQTPRYLIKTRGQQVTLSCSPISGHRSVSWYQQTPGQGLQFLFEYFSETQRNKGNFPGRFSGRQFSNSRSEMNVSTLELGDSALYLCASSSQQGTDEKLFFGSGTQLSVL.

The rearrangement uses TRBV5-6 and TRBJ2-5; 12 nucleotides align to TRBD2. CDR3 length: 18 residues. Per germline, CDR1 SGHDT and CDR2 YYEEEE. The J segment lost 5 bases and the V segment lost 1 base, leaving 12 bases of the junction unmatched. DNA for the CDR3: TGTGCCAGCAGCTTGCAGACTAGCGGGGGCTGGGGGAGGGAGACCCAGTACTTC. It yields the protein CASSLQTSGGWGRETQYF.

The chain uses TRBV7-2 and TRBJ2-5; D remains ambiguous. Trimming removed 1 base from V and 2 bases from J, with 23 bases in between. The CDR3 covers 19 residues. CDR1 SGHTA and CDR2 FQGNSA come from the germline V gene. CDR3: CASSLVIGISSTPQETQYF. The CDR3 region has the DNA TGTGCCAGCAGCTTAGTTATTGGAATATCTAGTACCCCTCAAGAGACCCAGTACTTC.

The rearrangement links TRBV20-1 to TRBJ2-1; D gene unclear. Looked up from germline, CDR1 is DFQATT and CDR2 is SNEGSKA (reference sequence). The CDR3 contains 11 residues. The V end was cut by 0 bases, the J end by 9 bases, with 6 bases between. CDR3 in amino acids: CSARDSFEQFF. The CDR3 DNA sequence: TGCAGTGCTAGAGATAGCTTTGAGCAGTTCTTC.

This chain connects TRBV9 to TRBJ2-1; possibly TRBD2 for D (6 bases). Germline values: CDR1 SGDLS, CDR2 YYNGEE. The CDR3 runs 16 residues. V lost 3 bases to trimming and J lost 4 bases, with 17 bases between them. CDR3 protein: CASSAGDAGGYNEQFF. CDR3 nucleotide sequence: TGTGCCAGCAGCGCCGGGGACGCCGGGGGTTACAATGAGCAGTTCTTC. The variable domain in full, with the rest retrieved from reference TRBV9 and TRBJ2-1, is DSGVTQTPKHLITATGQRVTLRCSPRSGDLSVYWYQQSLDQGLQFLIQYYNGEERAKGNILERFSAQQFPDLHSELNLSSLELGDSALYFCASSAGDAGGYNEQFFGPGTRLTVL.

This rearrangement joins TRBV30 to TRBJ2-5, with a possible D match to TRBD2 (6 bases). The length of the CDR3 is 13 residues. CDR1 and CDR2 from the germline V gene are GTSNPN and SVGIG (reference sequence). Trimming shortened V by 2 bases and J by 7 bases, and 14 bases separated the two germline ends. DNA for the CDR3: TGTGCCTGGAGTTTAGGAGGGTCGAGGACCCAGTACTTC. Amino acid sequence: CAWSLGGSRTQYF.

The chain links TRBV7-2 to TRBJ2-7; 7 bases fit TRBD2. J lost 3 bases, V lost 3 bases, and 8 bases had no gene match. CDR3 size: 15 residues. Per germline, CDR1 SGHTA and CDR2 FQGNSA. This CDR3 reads CASSLDGSGGYEQYF. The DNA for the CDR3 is TGTGCCAGCAGCTTGGATGGGTCGGGGGGCTACGAGCAGTACTTC.

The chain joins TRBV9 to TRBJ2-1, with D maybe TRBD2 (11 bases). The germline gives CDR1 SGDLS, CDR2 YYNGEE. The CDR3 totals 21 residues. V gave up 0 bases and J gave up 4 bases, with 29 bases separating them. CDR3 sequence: CASSVVPDRGLAGGFYNEQFF. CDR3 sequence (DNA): TGTGCCAGCAGCGTAGTCCCCGACAGGGGGCTAGCGGGGGGCTTTTACAATGAGCAGTTCTTC.

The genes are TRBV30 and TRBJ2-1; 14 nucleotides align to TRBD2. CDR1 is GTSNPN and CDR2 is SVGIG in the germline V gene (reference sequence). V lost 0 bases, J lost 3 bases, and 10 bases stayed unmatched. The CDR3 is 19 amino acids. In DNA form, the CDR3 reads TGTGCCTGGAGTGTACTAAGGACTAGCGGGGGGACCCTCTACAATGAGCAGTTCTTC. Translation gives CAWSVLRTSGGTLYNEQFF.

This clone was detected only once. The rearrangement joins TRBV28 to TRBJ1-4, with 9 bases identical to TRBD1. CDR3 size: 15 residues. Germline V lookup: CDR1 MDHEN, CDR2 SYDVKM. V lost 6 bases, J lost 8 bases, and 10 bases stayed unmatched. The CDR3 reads CASSTPGQGPEKLFF. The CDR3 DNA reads TGTGCCAGCAGCACACCGGGACAGGGACCGGAAAAACTGTTTTTT. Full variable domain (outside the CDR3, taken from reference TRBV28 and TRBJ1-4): DVKVTQSSRYLVKRTGEKVFLECVQDMDHENMFWYRQDPGLGLRLIYFSYDVKMKEKGDIPEGYSVSREKKERFSLILESASTNQTSMYLCASSTPGQGPEKLFFGSGTQLSVL.

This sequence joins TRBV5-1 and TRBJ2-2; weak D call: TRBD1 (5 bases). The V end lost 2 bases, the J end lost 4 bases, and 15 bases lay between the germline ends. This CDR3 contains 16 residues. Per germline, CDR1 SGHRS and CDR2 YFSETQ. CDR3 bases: TGCGCCAGCAGCTTCCCAAGGACACCGACCACCGGGGAGCTGTTTTTT. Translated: CASSFPRTPTTGELFF.

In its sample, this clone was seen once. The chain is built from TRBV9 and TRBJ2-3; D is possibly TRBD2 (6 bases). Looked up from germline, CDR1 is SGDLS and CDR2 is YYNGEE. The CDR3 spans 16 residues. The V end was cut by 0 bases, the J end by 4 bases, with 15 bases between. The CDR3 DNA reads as TGTGCCAGCAGCGTAGAAACGTCGGGAGTCGCAGATACGCAGTATTTT. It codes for CASSVETSGVADTQYF. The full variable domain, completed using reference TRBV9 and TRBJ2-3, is DSGVTQTPKHLITATGQRVTLRCSPRSGDLSVYWYQQSLDQGLQFLIQYYNGEERAKGNILERFSAQQFPDLHSELNLSSLELGDSALYFCASSVETSGVADTQYFGPGTRLTVL.

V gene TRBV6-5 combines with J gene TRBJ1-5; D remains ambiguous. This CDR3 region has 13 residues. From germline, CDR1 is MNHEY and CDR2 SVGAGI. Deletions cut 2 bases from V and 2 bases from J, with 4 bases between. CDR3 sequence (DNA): TGTGCCAGCAGTTACACGGGCAATCAGCCCCAGCATTTT. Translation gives CASSYTGNQPQHF.

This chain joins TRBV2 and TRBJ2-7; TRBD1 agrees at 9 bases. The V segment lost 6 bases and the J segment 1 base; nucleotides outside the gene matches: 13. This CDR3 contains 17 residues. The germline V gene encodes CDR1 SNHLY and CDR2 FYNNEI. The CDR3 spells CASSTGGRRGDSYEQYF. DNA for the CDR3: TGTGCCAGCAGCACAGGGGGCAGACGGGGGGATTCCTACGAGCAGTACTTC.